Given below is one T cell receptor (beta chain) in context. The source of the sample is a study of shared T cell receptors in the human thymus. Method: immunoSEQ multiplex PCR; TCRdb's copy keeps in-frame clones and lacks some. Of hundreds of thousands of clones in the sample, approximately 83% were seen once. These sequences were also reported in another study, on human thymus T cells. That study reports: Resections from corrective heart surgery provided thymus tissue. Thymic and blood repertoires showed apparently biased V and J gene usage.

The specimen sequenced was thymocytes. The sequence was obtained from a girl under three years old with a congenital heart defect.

CDR3 amino acids: CASSPQMNTEAFF. DNA for the CDR3: TGCGCCAGCAGCCCACAGATGAACACTGAAGCTTTCTTT. This chain uses TRBV4-1 with TRBJ1-1; D is ambiguous. Trimming stripped 4 bases from V and 0 bases from J, with 6 bases between. This CDR3 spans 13 amino acids. Germline-derived CDR1 and CDR2 are MGHRA and YSYEKL.